A selection of T cell receptor beta chains follows, all from one sample in a study of sequential checkpoint blockade in melanoma. Data came from immunoSEQ multiplex PCR; TCRdb stores just in-frame clones and leaves some out. The sample holds 15,000 to 20,000 clones, over 75% seen once. The material sequenced was CD8+ T cells sorted from blood (inferred from file names), taken from a patient given nivolumab and ipilimumab in sequence. These receptors all come from a human donor with melanoma. The CDR3 runs from the conserved cysteine through the conserved F or W. The order of the fields is V gene, clone size, J gene, D gene, CDR3 protein, CDR3 DNA. A D gene is named only where the DNA matches it firmly. Size is stated for part of the rows, as once, few or many counts, or as a class when the clone is expanded.

v_gene: TRBV7-8
abundance: -
j_gene: TRBJ2-2
d_gene: TRBD1
CDR3aa: CASSLAGTANTGELFF
CDR3nt: TGTGCCAGCAGCTTAGCTGGGACAGCAAACACCGGGGAGCTGTTTTTT

v_gene: TRBV5-1
abundance: -
j_gene: TRBJ2-7
d_gene: -
CDR3aa: CASTEGYEQYF
CDR3nt: TGCGCCAGCACAGAGGGCTACGAGCAGTACTTC

v_gene: TRBV27
abundance: medium-sized
j_gene: TRBJ1-3
d_gene: -
CDR3aa: CASSLSGKGLGNTIYF
CDR3nt: TGTGCCAGCAGTTTATCGGGGAAGGGACTTGGAAACACCATATATTTT

v_gene: TRBV27
abundance: -
j_gene: TRBJ1-1
d_gene: -
CDR3aa: CASSFYLGSTEAFF
CDR3nt: TGTGCCAGCAGTTTTTATCTGGGGAGTACTGAAGCTTTCTTT

v_gene: TRBV6-5
abundance: few
j_gene: TRBJ1-1
d_gene: -
CDR3aa: CAISNTEGTEAFF
CDR3nt: TGTGCCATCAGTAACACTGAGGGCACTGAAGCTTTCTTT

v_gene: TRBV27
abundance: -
j_gene: TRBJ1-2
d_gene: TRBD1
CDR3aa: CASSGGQEGYTF
CDR3nt: TGTGCCAGCAGTGGTGGACAGGAAGGCTACACCTTC

v_gene: TRBV6-6
abundance: -
j_gene: TRBJ2-7
d_gene: TRBD2
CDR3aa: CASTGLALSYEQYF
CDR3nt: TGTGCCAGCACCGGACTAGCGTTAAGCTACGAGCAGTACTTC

v_gene: TRBV7-2
abundance: -
j_gene: TRBJ2-3
d_gene: -
CDR3aa: CASSLGWLYF
CDR3nt: TGTGCCAGCAGCTTAGGGTGGCTGTATTTT

v_gene: TRBV11-2
abundance: -
j_gene: TRBJ2-3
d_gene: TRBD2
CDR3aa: CASGFGGGSTDTQYF
CDR3nt: TGTGCCAGCGGCTTTGGCGGGGGGTCCACAGATACGCAGTATTTT

v_gene: TRBV4-3
abundance: -
j_gene: TRBJ2-2
d_gene: -
CDR3aa: CASSHKQGTGELFF
CDR3nt: TGCGCCAGCAGCCACAAACAGGGTACCGGGGAGCTGTTTTTT

v_gene: TRBV28
abundance: few
j_gene: TRBJ2-5
d_gene: -
CDR3aa: CASSQNLQDSQQETQYF
CDR3nt: TGTGCCAGCAGTCAAAATCTGCAGGACAGCCAACAAGAGACCCAGTACTTC

v_gene: TRBV19
abundance: -
j_gene: TRBJ1-5
d_gene: -
CDR3aa: CASRGGNQPQHF
CDR3nt: TGTGCCAGTAGAGGGGGCAATCAGCCCCAGCATTTT